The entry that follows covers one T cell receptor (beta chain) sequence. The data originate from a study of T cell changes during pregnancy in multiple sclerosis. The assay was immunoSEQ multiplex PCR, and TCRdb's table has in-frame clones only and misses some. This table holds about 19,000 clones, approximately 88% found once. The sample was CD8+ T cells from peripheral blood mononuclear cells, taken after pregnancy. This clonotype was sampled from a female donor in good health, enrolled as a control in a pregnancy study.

The chain's CDR3 is CASTLVTGVNGYTF. The DNA for the CDR3 is TGTGCCAGCACCCTTGTGACGGGGGTGAATGGCTACACCTTC. J is TRBJ1-2 and V is TRBV5-6; possible D gene TRBD1, 5 bases. V lost 6 bases and J lost 6, with 18 bases in between. The CDR3 has 14 residues. Per the germline V gene, CDR1 is SGHDT and CDR2 is YYEEEE.